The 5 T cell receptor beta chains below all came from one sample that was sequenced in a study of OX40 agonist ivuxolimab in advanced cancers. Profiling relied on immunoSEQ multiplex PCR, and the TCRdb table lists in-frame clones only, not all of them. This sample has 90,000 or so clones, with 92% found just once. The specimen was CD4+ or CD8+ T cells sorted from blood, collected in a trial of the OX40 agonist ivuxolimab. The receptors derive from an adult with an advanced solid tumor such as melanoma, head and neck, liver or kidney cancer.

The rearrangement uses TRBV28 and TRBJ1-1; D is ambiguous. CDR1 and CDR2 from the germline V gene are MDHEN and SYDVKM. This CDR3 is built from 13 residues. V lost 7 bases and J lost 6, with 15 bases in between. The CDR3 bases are TGTGCCAGCACCTTGGGAGGGAGGCCTGAAGCTTTCTTT. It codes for CASTLGGRPEAFF.

The CDR3 region has the DNA TGTGCCACCTGCCGGGACCTCACAGATACGCAGTATTTT. Protein sequence: CATCRDLTDTQYF. V usage is TRBV27 and J usage is TRBJ2-3, with D perhaps TRBD1 or TRBD2 (5 bases each). This CDR3 has 13 residues. Per germline, CDR1 MNHEY and CDR2 SMNVEV (reference sequence). Trimming cost V 10 bases and J 2 bases, with 13 bases left between them.

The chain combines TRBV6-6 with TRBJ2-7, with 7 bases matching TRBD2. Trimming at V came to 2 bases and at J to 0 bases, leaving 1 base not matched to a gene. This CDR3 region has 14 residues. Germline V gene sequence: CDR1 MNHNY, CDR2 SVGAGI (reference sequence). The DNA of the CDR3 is TGTGCCAGCAGTTACGGGACTACCTCCTACGAGCAGTACTTC. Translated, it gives CASSYGTTSYEQYF.

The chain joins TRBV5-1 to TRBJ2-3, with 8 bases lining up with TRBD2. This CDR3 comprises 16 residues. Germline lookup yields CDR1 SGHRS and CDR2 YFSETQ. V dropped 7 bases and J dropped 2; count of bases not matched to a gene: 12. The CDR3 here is CASESAGGLVTDTQYF. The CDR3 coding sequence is TGCGCCAGCGAATCCGCGGGAGGTCTCGTCACAGATACGCAGTATTTT.

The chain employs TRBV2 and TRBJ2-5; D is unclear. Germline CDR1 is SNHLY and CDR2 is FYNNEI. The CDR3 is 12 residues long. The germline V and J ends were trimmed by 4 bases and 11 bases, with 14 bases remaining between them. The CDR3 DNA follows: TGTGCCAGCAGTGTCCAATCAGCAAAGCAGTACTTC. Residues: CASSVQSAKQYF.